This T cell receptor (beta chain) comes out of a study of shared clonotypes between healthy human individuals. Study-wide results and limits: Only blood underwent sampling, and tissue repertoires likely differ. How much donors shared clonotypes was expected to be affected by sequencing depth.

This clone was recorded many times. The antigen is not known. Within the sample, other DNA sequences also encode this same CDR3. Splitting of each subset's genomic DNA was done evenly across several immunoSEQ plates. Per the authors' pipeline: Junction-only sequences without quality scores were provided by ImmunoSEQ, so filtering was different. The data were produced by immunoSEQ multiplex PCR, yet TCRdb's version contains in-frame clones alone and is incomplete. For V, J and clone size, that table is used; D and trimming come from the DNA. The table shows hundreds of thousands of clones, with 70% to 80% occurring only once. Germline CDR1 SGHTA, CDR2 FQGNSA. The CDR3 contains 13 residues. V lost 3 bases to trimming and J lost 2 bases, with 8 bases between them.

The TCR sequence derives from a woman in her thirties or forties in good health. Some clones in this sample may be carry-over from other donors' samples. The specimen was PBMCs. This chain joins TRBV7-2 and TRBJ2-7; D is unclear. The CDR3 spells CASSFAAPYEQYF. Here the CDR3 DNA reads TGTGCCAGCAGCTTTGCGGCTCCCTACGAGCAGTACTTC. The full variable domain, in which reference TRBV7-2 and TRBJ2-7 provide the parts outside the CDR3, is GAGVSQSPSNKVTEKGKDVELRCDPISGHTALYWYRQSLGQGLEFLIYFQGNSAPDKSGLPSDRFSAERTGGSVSTLTIQRTQQEDSAVYLCASSFAAPYEQYFGPGTRLTVT.